A single sample is the source of the 23 T cell receptor beta chains below, sequenced in a study of T cells in narcolepsy. TCRdb keeps only in-frame clones here, not all; method: immunoSEQ multiplex PCR. The data hold fewer than 25,000 clones, with over 70% observed a single time. The source material was memory (CD45RA-) CD4+ T cells from blood. Receptors originate from a human donor in good health.

In this sample, this clone turned up a few times. The rearrangement joins TRBV4-3 to TRBJ2-2; possibly TRBD1 for D (5 bases). Trimming shortened V by 4 bases and J by 3 bases, and 12 bases separated the two germline ends. This CDR3 comprises 15 residues. CDR1 is LGHNA and CDR2 is YSLEER in the germline V gene. The CDR3, as DNA: TGCGCCAGCAGCCGACAGTCTAGGGACACCGGGGAGCTGTTTTTT. It specifies CASSRQSRDTGELFF.

The V call is TRBV12-5, the J call TRBJ2-6; D uncertain. The germline V gene has CDR1 LGHNT and CDR2 FRNRAP. Deletions cut 1 base from V and 2 bases from J, with 6 bases between. The CDR3 runs to 15 residues. The CDR3 is CASGLGPTGANVLTF. CDR3 nucleotides: TGTGCTAGTGGTTTGGGACCCACTGGGGCCAACGTCCTGACTTTC.

The rearrangement joins TRBV5-1 to TRBJ2-7; D perhaps matches TRBD2 (6 bases). The CDR3 extends over 17 amino acids. From germline, CDR1 is SGHRS and CDR2 YFSETQ. With 0 bases removed from V and 3 bases from J, the gap between germline ends came to 19 bases. The CDR3 is CASSLGSGSYTVYEQYF. CDR3 DNA: TGCGCCAGCAGCTTGGGGTCCGGGAGTTACACGGTCTACGAGCAGTACTTC.

V usage is TRBV5-5 and J usage is TRBJ1-4; TRBD1 matches 11 bases. The V segment lost 5 bases and the J segment 10 bases; nucleotides outside the gene matches: 4. This CDR3 is 13 amino acids long. Germline loops: CDR1 SGHKS, CDR2 YYEKEE (reference sequence). CDR3 bases: TGTGCCAGCAGTTCGGACAGGGGGCGAAAACTGTTTTTT. This gives the protein CASSSDRGRKLFF.

The J gene is TRBJ2-1, the V gene TRBV10-1; 12 bases fit TRBD2. The CDR3 sequence is 15 residues long. V trimming: 2 bases; J trimming: 6 bases; junction bases outside the gene matches: 2. Germline CDR1 WNHNN, CDR2 SYGVQD (reference sequence). The DNA of the CDR3 is TGCGCCAGCAGTGAGGGACTAGCGGGGATCAATGAGCAGTTCTTC. This codes for CASSEGLAGINEQFF.

The chain has TRBV5-1 and TRBJ2-5; TRBD1 matches 10 bases. With V trimmed by 4 bases and J by 3 bases, 3 bases remained unmatched. The CDR3 runs to 14 residues. Germline CDR1 SGHRS, CDR2 YFSETQ. CDR3 sequence: CASSTGTGEETQYF. As DNA, the CDR3 is TGCGCCAGCAGCACCGGGACAGGGGAAGAGACCCAGTACTTC.

This clone occurred once. The chain joins TRBV4-1 to TRBJ2-6; TRBD1 is a possible D gene (6 bases). CDR1 and CDR2 from the germline V gene are MGHRA and YSYEKL. Trimming took off 4 bases at V and 3 bases at J, with 25 bases between the two ends. The CDR3 covers 20 residues. The CDR3 loop reads CASSPKGLGGLRVGANVLTF. CDR3 bases: TGCGCCAGCAGCCCCAAAGGGCTTGGGGGCTTAAGAGTTGGGGCCAACGTCCTGACTTTC.

This clone was seen a few times. This chain uses TRBV6-1 with TRBJ1-1; 9 nucleotides agree with TRBD1. The CDR3 runs to 15 residues. After removal of 5 bases from V and 0 bases from J, the junction contained 4 bases not matched to a gene. The V gene's germline CDR1 is MNHNS and CDR2 SASEGT. CDR3 in amino acids: CASSRDRGMNTEAFF. CDR3 sequence (DNA): TGTGCCAGCAGTCGCGACAGGGGGATGAACACTGAAGCTTTCTTT.

The chain employs TRBV6-5 and TRBJ1-5, with D perhaps matching TRBD1 (5 bases). With 4 bases removed from V and 7 bases from J, the gap between germline ends came to 11 bases. The CDR3 is made up of 13 amino acids. Germline lookup yields CDR1 MNHEY and CDR2 SVGAGI. The CDR3 loop is CASSSQGGQPQHF. The CDR3 coding sequence is TGTGCCAGCAGTTCGCAGGGCGGCCAGCCCCAGCATTTT.

This rearrangement joins TRBV19 to TRBJ2-3; D is possibly TRBD1 or TRBD2 (5 bases each). Between the trimmed V and J ends, which lost 11 bases and 3 bases, there was a span of 18 bases. The CDR3 totals 14 residues. Germline V gene data show CDR1 as LNHDA and CDR2 as SQIVND (reference sequence). CDR3 sequence reads: CASNTGAMTDTQYF. DNA of the CDR3: TGTGCCTCCAACACCGGGGCCATGACAGATACGCAGTATTTT.

The CDR3 sequence: CAIRQGASPLHF. The DNA for the CDR3 is TGTGCCATCAGACAGGGGGCTTCACCCCTCCACTTT. The chain carries TRBV10-3 and TRBJ1-6, with 9 bases that match TRBD1. CDR1 and CDR2 (germline): ENHRY, SYGVKD. The ends lost 6 bases at V and 9 bases at J; junction bases unmatched: 0. This CDR3 has 12 amino acids.

This chain uses TRBV19 with TRBJ1-2; D is ambiguous. Germline CDR1 LNHDA, CDR2 SQIVND (reference sequence). With 0 bases removed from V and 7 bases from J, the gap between germline ends came to 15 bases. This CDR3 spans 15 amino acids. CDR3 residues: CASSIDLQVTSGYTF. The CDR3 DNA reads as TGTGCCAGTAGTATAGATCTTCAAGTTACGAGTGGCTACACCTTC.

This chain uses TRBV11-3 with TRBJ2-7; unclear D gene. The CDR3 is 12 residues long. Germline assignment: CDR1 SGHNT and CDR2 YENEEA. V was trimmed by 1 base and J by 7 bases, leaving 8 bases between them. CDR3 in amino acids: CASSLGPWEQYF. CDR3 bases: TGTGCCAGCAGCTTAGGCCCCTGGGAGCAGTACTTC.

The J gene is TRBJ2-7, the V gene TRBV27, with 10 positions matching TRBD2. V lost 4 bases to trimming and J lost 0 bases; unmatched junction nucleotides: 6. The CDR3 has 16 residues. Germline loops: CDR1 MNHEY, CDR2 SMNVEV (reference sequence). CDR3 nucleotides: TGTGCCAGCAGTTCGATACTAGCGGGGCCCTCCTACGAGCAGTACTTC. It is translated as CASSSILAGPSYEQYF.

V and J are TRBV10-3 and TRBJ2-5, with D perhaps matching TRBD2 (6 bases). The CDR3 runs 15 residues. The V end was cut by 3 bases, the J end by 5 bases, with 16 bases between. The V gene's germline CDR1 is ENHRY and CDR2 SYGVKD. Here the CDR3 DNA reads TGTGCCATCAGTGATCTTGTAAGCGGGTTGGAGACCCAGTACTTC. Its translation is CAISDLVSGLETQYF.

This chain links TRBV4-3 with TRBJ2-2; no reliable D call. From germline, CDR1 is LGHNA and CDR2 YSLEER. V gave up 0 bases and J gave up 6 bases, with 5 bases separating them. CDR3 length: 13 residues. This chain's CDR3 is CASSQEMSGELFF. CDR3 in DNA: TGCGCCAGCAGCCAAGAGATGTCCGGGGAGCTGTTTTTT.

The chain recombines TRBV19 with TRBJ1-3; 7 bases are shared with TRBD1. CDR3 length: 14 residues. Germline CDR1 LNHDA, CDR2 SQIVND (reference sequence). Germline trimming cut 3 bases from V and 1 base from J; bases unmatched to any gene: 0. For the CDR3, the DNA is TGTGCCAGTAGTATGGGACAGTCTGGAAACACCATATATTTT. Amino acids: CASSMGQSGNTIYF.

This clone was observed a single time. The chain links TRBV6-5 to TRBJ2-6, with 7 bases fitting TRBD1. Germline assignment: CDR1 MNHEY and CDR2 SVGAGI. V trimming: 7 bases; J trimming: 0 bases; junction bases outside the gene matches: 3. The CDR3 spans 15 residues. The CDR3 DNA is TGTGCCAGCAAGACAGGGTCCTCTGGGGCCAACGTCCTGACTTTC. Translation: CASKTGSSGANVLTF.

Comment on this clone: At one end the junction does not follow the germline gene, possibly because of a read error. At the DNA level, this CDR3 is encoded by other sequences in the same sample as well. The rearrangement uses TRBV7-2 and TRBJ2-2; D not certain. Looked up from germline, CDR1 is SGHTA and CDR2 is FQGNSA. The CDR3 length is 13 residues. The CDR3, as DNA: TGCGCCAGCAGCCCGATAGAGGCCGGGGAGCTGTTTTTT. Residues: CASSPIEAGELFF.

This clone was recorded a few times. This rearrangement joins TRBV7-9 to TRBJ1-3, with D maybe TRBD1 (5 bases). With 5 bases removed from V and 3 bases from J, the gap between germline ends came to 11 bases. This CDR3 is built from 14 residues. CDR1 and CDR2 (germline): SEHNR, FQNEAQ (reference sequence). For the CDR3, the DNA is TGTGCCAGCAGCACCCAACAGGTTGGAAACACCATATATTTT. Amino acids: CASSTQQVGNTIYF.

The rearrangement links TRBV9 to TRBJ1-5, with 7 bases fitting TRBD1. V dropped 0 bases and J dropped 0; count of bases not matched to a gene: 15. Germline CDR1 is SGDLS and CDR2 is YYNGEE. This CDR3 contains 20 residues. The CDR3 loop reads CASSVGTRGQRGNSNQPQHF. CDR3 coding DNA: TGTGCCAGCAGCGTAGGAACGAGGGGGCAGAGGGGAAATAGCAATCAGCCCCAGCATTTT.

CDR3 residues: CASSPGARGSPDTQYF. CDR3 sequence (DNA): TGTGCCAGCAGCCCCGGGGCTCGCGGATCACCAGATACGCAGTATTTT. The chain joins TRBV5-4 to TRBJ2-3, with D perhaps assigned TRBD1 or TRBD2 (5 bases each). Germline CDR1 is SGHNT and CDR2 is YYREEE (reference sequence). V lost 4 bases, J lost 4 bases, and 19 bases lay in between. The CDR3 has 16 residues.

This clone was found once. This rearrangement joins TRBV7-2 to TRBJ1-6, with D uncertain. Trimming left V 5 bases short and J 9 bases short, with 5 bases between. This CDR3 is 11 amino acids long. The germline CDR1 and CDR2 sequences are SGHTA and FQGNSA. The CDR3 sequence: CASSHGSPLHF. CDR3 DNA sequence: TGTGCCAGCAGCCACGGTTCACCCCTCCACTTT.